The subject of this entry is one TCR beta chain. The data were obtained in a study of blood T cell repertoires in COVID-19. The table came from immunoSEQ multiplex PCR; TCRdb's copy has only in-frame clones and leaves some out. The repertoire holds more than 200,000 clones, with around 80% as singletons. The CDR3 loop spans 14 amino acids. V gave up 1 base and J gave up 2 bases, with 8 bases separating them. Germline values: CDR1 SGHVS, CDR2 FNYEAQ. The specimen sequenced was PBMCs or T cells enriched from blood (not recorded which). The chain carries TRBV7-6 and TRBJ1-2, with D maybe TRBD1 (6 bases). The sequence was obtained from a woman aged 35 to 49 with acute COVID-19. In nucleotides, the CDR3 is TGTGCCAGCAGCTTAGGCGACAGGAACTATGGCTACACCTTC. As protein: CASSLGDRNYGYTF.